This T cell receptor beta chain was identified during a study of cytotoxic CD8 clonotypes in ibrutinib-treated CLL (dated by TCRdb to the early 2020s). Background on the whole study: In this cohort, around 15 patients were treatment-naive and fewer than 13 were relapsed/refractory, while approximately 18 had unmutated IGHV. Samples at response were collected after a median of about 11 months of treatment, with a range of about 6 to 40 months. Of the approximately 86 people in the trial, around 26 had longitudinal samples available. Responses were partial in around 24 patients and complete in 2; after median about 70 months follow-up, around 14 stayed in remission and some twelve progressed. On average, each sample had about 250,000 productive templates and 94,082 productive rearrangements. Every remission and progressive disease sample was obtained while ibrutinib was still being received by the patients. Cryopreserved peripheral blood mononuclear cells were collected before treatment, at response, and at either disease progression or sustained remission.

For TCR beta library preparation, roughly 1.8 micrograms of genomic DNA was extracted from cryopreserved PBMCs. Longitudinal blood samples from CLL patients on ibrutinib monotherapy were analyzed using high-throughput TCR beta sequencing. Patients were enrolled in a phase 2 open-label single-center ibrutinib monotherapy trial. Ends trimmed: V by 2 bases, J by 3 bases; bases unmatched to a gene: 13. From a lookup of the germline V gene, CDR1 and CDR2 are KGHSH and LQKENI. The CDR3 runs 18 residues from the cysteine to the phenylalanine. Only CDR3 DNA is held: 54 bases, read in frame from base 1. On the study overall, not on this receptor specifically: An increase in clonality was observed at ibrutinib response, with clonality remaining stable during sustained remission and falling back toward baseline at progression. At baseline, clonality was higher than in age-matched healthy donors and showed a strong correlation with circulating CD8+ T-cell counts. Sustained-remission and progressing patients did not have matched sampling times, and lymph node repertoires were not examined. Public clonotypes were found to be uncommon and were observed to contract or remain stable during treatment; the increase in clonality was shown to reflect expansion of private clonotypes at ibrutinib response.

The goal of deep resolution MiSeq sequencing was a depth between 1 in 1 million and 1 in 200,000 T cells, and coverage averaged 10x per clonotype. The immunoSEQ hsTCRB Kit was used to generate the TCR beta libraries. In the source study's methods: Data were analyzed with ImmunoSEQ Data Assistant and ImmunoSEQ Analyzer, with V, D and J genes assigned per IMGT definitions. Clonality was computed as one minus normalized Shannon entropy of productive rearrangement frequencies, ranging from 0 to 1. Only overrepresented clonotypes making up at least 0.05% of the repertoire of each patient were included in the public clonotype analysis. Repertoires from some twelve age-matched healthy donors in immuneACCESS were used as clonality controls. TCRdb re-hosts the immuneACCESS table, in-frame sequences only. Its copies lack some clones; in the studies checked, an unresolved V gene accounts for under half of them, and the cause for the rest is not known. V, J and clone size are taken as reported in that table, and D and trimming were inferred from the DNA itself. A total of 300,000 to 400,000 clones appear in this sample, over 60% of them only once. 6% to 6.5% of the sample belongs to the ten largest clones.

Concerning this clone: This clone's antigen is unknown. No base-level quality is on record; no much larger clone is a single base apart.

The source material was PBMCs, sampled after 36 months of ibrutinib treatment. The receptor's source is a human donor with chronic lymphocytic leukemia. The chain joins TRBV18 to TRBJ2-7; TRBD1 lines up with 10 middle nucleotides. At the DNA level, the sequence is TGTGCCAGCTCACCAAGAATTGTCAGGGGACAGGGGTTCTACGAGCAGTACTTC. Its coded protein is CASSPRIVRGQGFYEQYF.